This T cell receptor beta chain was captured in a study of beta chain features in type 1 diabetes. Study-wide findings and caveats: Within each of all four CD4+ subsets, Type 1 diabetes patients had TCRB CDR3s that were moderately but significantly shorter.

Reverse transcribing all isolated RNA meant expressed TCRB transcripts were sequenced. The table came from immunoSEQ multiplex PCR; TCRdb's copy has only in-frame clones and leaves some out. The repertoire includes 350,000 to 450,000 clones, about 12% of them detected once, and around 0.01% sits in the top ten. Looked up from germline, CDR1 is SNHLY and CDR2 is FYNNEI. This CDR3 spans 14 amino acids. The ends lost 6 bases at V and 2 bases at J; junction bases unmatched: 5. Comments on this clone: The target antigen is unknown.

The rearrangement links TRBV2 to TRBJ1-2, with 8 bases aligning to TRBD1. Sequencing was performed on naive CD4+ T cells from blood. The TCR comes from a woman younger than 35 with type 1 diabetes. This chain's CDR3 is CASRMGQANYGYTF. CDR3 sequence (DNA): TGTGCCAGCAGGATGGGACAGGCGAACTATGGCTACACCTTC.